A single sample gave rise to the 17 T cell receptor beta chains below, sequenced in a study of blood T cell repertoires in COVID-19. Libraries were prepared by immunoSEQ multiplex PCR; TCRdb keeps only in-frame clonotypes and omits some of them. The profile shows about 220,000 clones, about 85% of them singletons. The specimen was peripheral blood. These receptors originate from a man aged 25 to 40 with active or convalescent COVID-19.

This clone was counted a few times. The chain has TRBV4-1 and TRBJ1-4; 7 bases are a match to TRBD1. V was clipped by 4 bases and J by 0 bases; unmatched bases: 2. The germline gives CDR1 MGHRA, CDR2 YSYEKL. The CDR3 length is 15 residues. The CDR3 nucleotides read TGCGCCAGCAGCCTCAGGGGGTCAACTAATGAAAAACTGTTTTTT. Translated: CASSLRGSTNEKLFF.

This rearrangement joins TRBV7-6 to TRBJ1-1; D is perhaps TRBD1 (6 bases). Trimming removed 5 bases at V and 2 bases at J, with 21 bases between. Germline lookup yields CDR1 SGHVS and CDR2 FNYEAQ. The CDR3 loop spans 17 amino acids. The CDR3 region is CASSLSGQGILNTEAFF. The CDR3 DNA sequence: TGTGCCAGCAGCCTCTCGGGGCAGGGGATATTAAACACTGAAGCTTTCTTT.

This clone was detected only a few times. The chain is built from TRBV19 and TRBJ2-2; no clear D. CDR3 length: 14 amino acids. Trimming removed 7 bases at V and 2 bases at J, with 11 bases between. In germline, CDR1 is LNHDA, CDR2 SQIVND (reference sequence). CDR3 amino acids: CASTSVPNTGELFF. Here the CDR3 DNA reads TGTGCCAGTACGTCCGTCCCCAACACCGGGGAGCTGTTTTTT.

This sequence joins TRBV13 and TRBJ1-1; possible D gene TRBD1, 5 bases. The V end was cut by 4 bases, the J end by 11 bases, with 14 bases between. CDR1 PRHDT and CDR2 FYEKMQ come from the germline V gene (reference sequence). The CDR3 length is 12 residues. The CDR3 loop is CASSSPLGGAFF. The CDR3 nucleotides read TGTGCCAGCAGCTCACCACTCGGGGGGGCTTTCTTT.

CDR3 loop: CASSYSIQYEQYF. The CDR3 region has the DNA TGTGCCAGCAGTTACTCGATACAGTACGAGCAGTACTTC. V is TRBV6-2 or TRBV6-3 and J is TRBJ2-7, with D uncertain. Per the germline V gene, CDR1 is MNHEY and CDR2 is SVGEGT. The CDR3 is 13 amino acids. V lost 0 bases, J lost 4 bases, and 7 bases lay in between.

The rearrangement joins TRBV4-1 to TRBJ2-1, with TRBD2 identical over 13 bases. This CDR3 comprises 17 residues. Germline V lookup: CDR1 MGHRA, CDR2 YSYEKL. The junction had 3 bases not matched to a gene; V was cut back by 4 bases and J by 0 bases. The CDR3 here is CASSPRTSGSSYNEQFF. CDR3 bases: TGCGCCAGCAGCCCTAGGACTAGCGGGAGCTCCTACAATGAGCAGTTCTTC.

CDR3 in amino acids: CASSLLPGHYEQYF. Written as DNA, the CDR3 is TGTGCCAGCAGCCTCCTACCGGGACACTACGAGCAGTACTTC. The gene calls are TRBV7-2 and TRBJ2-7; D is possibly TRBD1 (6 bases). Trimming took 5 bases from V and 3 from J, leaving 14 bases between them. Germline V CDR1 and CDR2: SGHTA, FQGNSA. This CDR3 contains 14 residues.

The chain is built from TRBV14 and TRBJ2-1; D is unresolved. This CDR3 comprises 15 residues. Trimming removed 5 bases from V and 6 bases from J, with 17 bases in between. Germline V lookup: CDR1 SGHDN, CDR2 FVKESK. The CDR3 coding sequence is TGTGCCAGCAGCTTCCTGGAACCGACGGGCAATGAGCAGTTCTTC. Its protein product is CASSFLEPTGNEQFF.

The chain employs TRBV4-1 and TRBJ1-2; TRBD1 is a possible D gene (5 bases). Trimming removed 4 bases at V and 6 bases at J, with 21 bases between. Germline V gene sequence: CDR1 MGHRA, CDR2 YSYEKL. The CDR3 length is 16 residues. CDR3 in DNA: TGCGCCAGCAGCCCCGTTGCATCCTACATCAGGGATGGCTACACCTTC. Protein: CASSPVASYIRDGYTF.

J is TRBJ2-7 and V is TRBV6-5; D not certain. The CDR3 totals 14 residues. Germline CDR1 is MNHEY and CDR2 is SVGAGI. Trimming stripped 5 bases from V and 0 bases from J, with 11 bases between. CDR3 loop: CASSRDTRSYEQYF. The CDR3, as DNA: TGTGCCAGCAGTAGAGACACCCGCTCCTACGAGCAGTACTTC.

The genes are TRBV18 and TRBJ2-5; D gene unclear. Germline V gene sequence: CDR1 KGHSH, CDR2 LQKENI. Trimming took off 6 bases at V and 0 bases at J, with 5 bases between the two ends. CDR3 size: 12 residues. The CDR3 spells CASSRNQETQYF. The CDR3, as DNA: TGTGCCAGCTCCCGTAACCAAGAGACCCAGTACTTC.

The rearrangement joins TRBV6-6 to TRBJ2-7; a possible D gene is TRBD1 (5 bases). Germline V gives CDR1 MNHNY, CDR2 SVGAGI (reference sequence). The CDR3 has 14 residues. The V and J ends lost 2 bases and 2 bases respectively, with 10 bases between them. CDR3 sequence (DNA): TGTGCCAGCAGTTACGGGGCCGCCCCCTACGAGCAGTACTTC. This translates into CASSYGAAPYEQYF.

This chain connects TRBV9 to TRBJ2-7, with TRBD1 matching over 8 bases. Germline V gene sequence: CDR1 SGDLS, CDR2 YYNGEE. The trim removed 4 bases at V and 0 bases at J, leaving 3 bases unmatched. CDR3 length: 14 residues. The CDR3 sequence: CASSPQGASYEQYF. The CDR3 coding sequence is TGTGCCAGCAGCCCCCAGGGGGCCTCCTACGAGCAGTACTTC.

This chain joins TRBV10-3 and TRBJ2-3; 8 bases are shared with TRBD1. Germline V CDR1 and CDR2: ENHRY, SYGVKD. CDR3 length: 16 amino acids. With V trimmed by 7 bases and J by 2 bases, 11 bases remained unmatched. The CDR3 spells CAIMGGTGDYTDTQYF. CDR3 bases: TGTGCCATCATGGGCGGGACAGGTGACTACACAGATACGCAGTATTTT.

V and J are TRBV7-2 and TRBJ2-5; TRBD2 matches at 11 bases. The CDR3 is 16 residues long. Losses at the gene ends were 3 bases for V and 4 bases for J; bases not matched to a gene: 7. Germline values: CDR1 SGHTA, CDR2 FQGNSA. The CDR3: CASSLGRLAGGETQYF. As DNA, the CDR3 is TGTGCCAGCAGCTTGGGGCGTCTAGCGGGAGGAGAGACCCAGTACTTC.

The chain is built from TRBV29-1 and TRBJ2-1, with 12 bases identical to TRBD2. Germline CDR1 SQVTM, CDR2 ANQGSEA. The CDR3 totals 15 residues. The V and J ends lost 3 bases and 4 bases, in that order; junction bases with no gene match: 4. As DNA, the CDR3 is TGCAGCGTTGAGAGACTAGCGGGGGCGTACAATGAGCAGTTCTTC. Encoded protein: CSVERLAGAYNEQFF.

The V gene is TRBV7-2, the J gene TRBJ1-5, with D perhaps TRBD1 (5 bases). Trimming took 1 base from V and 5 from J, leaving 15 bases between them. The CDR3 runs 16 residues. Germline loops: CDR1 SGHTA, CDR2 FQGNSA. Here the CDR3 DNA reads TGTGCCAGCAGCTTAGATAGGGCAGGGTCGGATCAGCCCCAGCATTTT. This gives the protein CASSLDRAGSDQPQHF.